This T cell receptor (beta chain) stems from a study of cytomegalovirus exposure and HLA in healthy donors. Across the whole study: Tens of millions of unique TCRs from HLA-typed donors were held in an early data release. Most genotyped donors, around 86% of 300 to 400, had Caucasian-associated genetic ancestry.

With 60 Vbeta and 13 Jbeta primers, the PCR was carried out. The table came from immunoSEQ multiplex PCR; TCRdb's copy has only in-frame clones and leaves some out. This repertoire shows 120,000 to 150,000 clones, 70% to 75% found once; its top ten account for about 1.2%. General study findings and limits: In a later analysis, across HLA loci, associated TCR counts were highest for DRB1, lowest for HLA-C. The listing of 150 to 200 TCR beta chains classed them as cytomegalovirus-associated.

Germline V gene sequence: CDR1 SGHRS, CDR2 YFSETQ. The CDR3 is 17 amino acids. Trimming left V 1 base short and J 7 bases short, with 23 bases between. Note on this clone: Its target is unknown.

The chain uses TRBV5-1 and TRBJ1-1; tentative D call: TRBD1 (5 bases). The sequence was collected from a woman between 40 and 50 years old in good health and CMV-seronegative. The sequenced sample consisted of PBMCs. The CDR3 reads CASSLRFKGRGENEAFF. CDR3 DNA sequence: TGCGCCAGCAGCTTGAGATTTAAAGGTCGGGGGGAGAATGAAGCTTTCTTT. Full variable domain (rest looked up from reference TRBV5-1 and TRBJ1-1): KAGVTQTPRYLIKTRGQQVTLSCSPISGHRSVSWYQQTPGQGLQFLFEYFSETQRNKGNFPGRFSGRQFSNSRSEMNVSTLELGDSALYLCASSLRFKGRGENEAFFGQGTRLTVV.